The 27 T cell receptor beta chains presented below share a single source sample, sequenced in a study of blood T cell repertoires in COVID-19. The repertoire was sequenced with immunoSEQ multiplex PCR; TCRdb's copy has only in-frame clones and lacks some. The data show approximately 54,000 clones, with approximately 80% seen just once and approximately 5.3% held by the top ten. The specimen sequenced was peripheral blood. These receptors were obtained from a woman in her fifties or sixties with acute or convalescent COVID-19.

This chain connects TRBV11-2 to TRBJ2-3; 8 nucleotides align to TRBD2. In germline, CDR1 is SGHAT, CDR2 FQNNGV. With 5 bases clipped from V and 1 base from J, the junction kept 5 bases outside the gene matches. The CDR3 is made up of 15 amino acids. Written as DNA, the CDR3 is TGTGCCAGCAGCATCCCGGGGGGGGGCACAGATACGCAGTATTTT. Protein sequence: CASSIPGGGTDTQYF.

The J gene is TRBJ2-2, the V gene TRBV2; 9 nucleotides agree with TRBD1. V dropped 11 bases and J dropped 6; count of bases not matched to a gene: 7. The germline CDR1 and CDR2 sequences are SNHLY and FYNNEI. The CDR3 loop spans 13 amino acids. The CDR3 loop reads CAGKQGASGELFF. In nucleotides, the CDR3 is TGTGCCGGCAAACAGGGGGCGTCCGGGGAGCTGTTTTTT.

The V call is TRBV9, the J call TRBJ1-1; 8 positions match TRBD1. The germline V gene has CDR1 SGDLS and CDR2 YYNGEE. The CDR3 runs to 14 residues. The junction had 12 bases not matched to a gene; V was cut back by 3 bases and J by 11 bases. The CDR3 bases are TGTGCCAGCAGCGCGATTACCCAGGGGGCCCCTGCTTTCTTT. Translated, it gives CASSAITQGAPAFF.

Only a few counts were recorded for this clone. The CDR3 loop reads CASSLGTGYTGELFF. The CDR3 DNA reads TGTGCCAGCAGCTTAGGGACAGGGTACACCGGGGAGCTGTTTTTT. The rearrangement joins TRBV7-3 to TRBJ2-2; 9 positions match TRBD1. The CDR3 runs to 15 residues. From germline, CDR1 is SGHTA and CDR2 FQGTGA. J was trimmed by 3 bases and V by 2 bases; bases with no gene match: 1.

The chain employs TRBV18 and TRBJ2-1; the match to TRBD1 covers 9 bases. Germline loops: CDR1 KGHSH, CDR2 LQKENI. The V and J ends lost 3 bases and 2 bases, in that order; junction bases with no gene match: 5. The CDR3 covers 16 residues. The CDR3 loop reads CASSPGTGTTYNEQFF. The CDR3 DNA reads TGTGCCAGCTCACCGGGGACAGGGACAACCTACAATGAGCAGTTCTTC.

The chain is built from TRBV10-1 and TRBJ2-5; 11 bases fit TRBD1. J lost 4 bases, V lost 0 bases, and 4 bases had no gene match. CDR1 and CDR2 from the germline V gene are WNHNN and SYGVQD (reference sequence). The CDR3 contains 16 residues. This chain's CDR3 is CASSESTGTGGETQYF. CDR3 coding DNA: TGCGCCAGCAGTGAGTCAACCGGGACAGGGGGAGAGACCCAGTACTTC.

The gene calls are TRBV24-1 and TRBJ2-7; TRBD1 agrees at 9 bases. V lost 4 bases, J lost 4 bases, and 7 bases stayed unmatched. The CDR3 is 15 amino acids. Germline V gives CDR1 KGHDR, CDR2 SFDVKD. The CDR3: CATSESGTGYYEQYF. CDR3 DNA: TGTGCCACCAGTGAGTCCGGGACAGGGTATTACGAGCAGTACTTC.

The chain combines TRBV7-9 with TRBJ2-2; 8 bases are a match to TRBD1. The germline V gene encodes CDR1 SEHNR and CDR2 FQNEAQ (reference sequence). Trimming at V came to 5 bases and at J to 6 bases, leaving 5 bases not matched to a gene. This CDR3 comprises 14 residues. The CDR3 DNA reads as TGTGCCAGCAGCCCCCCGGGACAGGCCGGGGAGCTGTTTTTT. As protein: CASSPPGQAGELFF. Using reference TRBV7-9 and TRBJ2-2 for the parts outside the CDR3, the full variable domain is DTGVSQNPRHKITKRGQNVTFRCDPISEHNRLYWYRQTLGQGPEFLTYFQNEAQLEKSRLLSDRFSAERPKGSFSTLEIQRTEQGDSAMYLCASSPPGQAGELFFGEGSRLTVL.

This clone has a single count. The V gene is TRBV13, the J gene TRBJ2-5, with 8 bases fitting TRBD2. CDR1 is PRHDT, CDR2 FYEKMQ, per germline (reference sequence). Germline trimming cut 5 bases from V and 4 bases from J; bases unmatched to any gene: 3. The CDR3 has 13 residues. CDR3 residues: CASSVGLGETQYF. The CDR3 region has the DNA TGTGCCAGCAGCGTGGGACTAGGAGAGACCCAGTACTTC. The full variable domain, in which reference TRBV13 and TRBJ2-5 provide the parts outside the CDR3, is AAGVIQSPRHLIKEKRETATLKCYPIPRHDTVYWYQQGPGQDPQFLISFYEKMQSDKGSIPDRFSAQQFSDYHSELNMSSLELGDSALYFCASSVGLGETQYFGPGTRLLVL.

This clone occurred a few times. This chain links TRBV11-2 with TRBJ1-6, with D unresolved. The CDR3 extends over 14 amino acids. Germline V gives CDR1 SGHAT, CDR2 FQNNGV. Trimming removed 5 bases at V and 7 bases at J, with 12 bases between. The CDR3 nucleotides are TGTGCCAGCAGCCGCGATTCGGGGAATTCACCCCTCCACTTT. Translated: CASSRDSGNSPLHF. Drawing the rest from reference TRBV11-2 and TRBJ1-6, the complete variable domain is EAGVAQSPRYKIIEKRQSVAFWCNPISGHATLYWYQQILGQGPKLLIQFQNNGVVDDSQLPKDRFSAERLKGVDSTLKIQPAKLEDSAVYLCASSRDSGNSPLHFGNGTRLTVT.

V gene TRBV28 combines with J gene TRBJ2-7; TRBD1 matches 8 bases. V was clipped by 5 bases and J by 6 bases; unmatched bases: 9. CDR3 size: 14 residues. CDR1 is MDHEN and CDR2 is SYDVKM in the germline V gene. The CDR3 bases are TGTGCCAGCAGTCCCCACGTCACAGGGGGCGAGCAGTACTTC. Protein sequence: CASSPHVTGGEQYF.

The V gene is TRBV5-4, the J gene TRBJ1-1; the D gene is possibly TRBD1 (5 bases). Germline CDR1 is SGHNT and CDR2 is YYREEE (reference sequence). The CDR3 is 15 residues long. V was trimmed by 2 bases and J by 1 base, leaving 12 bases between them. In DNA, the CDR3 is TGTGCCAGCAGCTTATCAGGGATTGGGAACACTGAAGCTTTCTTT. It is translated as CASSLSGIGNTEAFF.

There are a few counts of this clone. This chain connects TRBV5-4 to TRBJ2-3; 12 positions agree with TRBD2. J lost 5 bases, V lost 3 bases, and 7 bases had no gene match. Germline V lookup: CDR1 SGHNT, CDR2 YYREEE (reference sequence). The CDR3 has 16 residues. CDR3 in amino acids: CASSSGLAGTGDTQYF. The CDR3 DNA reads TGTGCCAGCAGCTCCGGACTAGCGGGGACAGGAGATACGCAGTATTTT. Based on the CDR3 plus reference TRBV5-4 and TRBJ2-3, the full variable domain is ETGVTQSPTHLIKTRGQQVTLRCSSQSGHNTVSWYQQALGQGPQFIFQYYREEENGRGNFPPRFSGLQFPNYSSELNVNALELDDSALYLCASSSGLAGTGDTQYFGPGTRLTVL.

The V and J genes are TRBV5-1 and TRBJ2-7; 8 nucleotides agree with TRBD1. This CDR3 has 14 residues. V was pared by 2 bases and J by 2 bases, with 3 bases of the junction left unmatched. Looked up from germline, CDR1 is SGHRS and CDR2 is YFSETQ. The CDR3 DNA follows: TGCGCCAGCAGCTTTGGACAGGGTCCCTACGAGCAGTACTTC. Translated, it gives CASSFGQGPYEQYF.

This clone showed up just a few times. The rearrangement uses TRBV5-6 and TRBJ1-1, with TRBD1 identical over 8 bases. Germline values: CDR1 SGHDT, CDR2 YYEEEE. V dropped 4 bases and J dropped 2; count of bases not matched to a gene: 7. The length of the CDR3 is 15 residues. The CDR3 region has the DNA TGTGCCAGCAGCGGGGGGACAGGACTCAACACTGAAGCTTTCTTT. Translation: CASSGGTGLNTEAFF.

The V gene is TRBV30, the J gene TRBJ2-5; TRBD1 might be the D (5 bases). Germline CDR1 GTSNPN, CDR2 SVGIG (reference sequence). The CDR3 spans 13 residues. V was pared by 1 base and J by 1 base, with 7 bases between. CDR3: CAWSADSQETQYF. DNA for the CDR3: TGTGCCTGGAGTGCTGACAGCCAAGAGACCCAGTACTTC. The variable domain in full, with the rest retrieved from reference TRBV30 and TRBJ2-5, is SQTIHQWPATLVQPVGSPLSLECTVEGTSNPNLYWYRQAAGRGLQLLFYSVGIGQISSEVPQNLSASRPQDRQFILSSKKLLLSDSGFYLCAWSADSQETQYFGPGTRLLVL.

The rearrangement links TRBV27 to TRBJ2-4; 12 nucleotides line up with TRBD2. V dropped 6 bases and J dropped 5; count of bases not matched to a gene: 17. CDR1 and CDR2 (germline): MNHEY, SMNVEV (reference sequence). The CDR3 is made up of 19 amino acids. The CDR3 loop reads CASSSPLAGGPGGENIQYF. Written as DNA, the CDR3 is TGTGCCAGCAGCTCCCCCCTAGCGGGAGGGCCGGGGGGGGAAAACATTCAGTACTTC.

V gene TRBV6-5 combines with J gene TRBJ1-2; the D is unclear. V shed 6 bases and J shed 4 bases, with 12 bases lying between them. The CDR3 runs to 13 residues. Germline V gene lookup returns CDR1 MNHEY and CDR2 SVGAGI. The CDR3 DNA sequence: TGTGCCAGCAGCGGCGGGCGTAGCTATGGCTACACCTTC. Protein sequence: CASSGGRSYGYTF.

This clone turned up a few times. V gene TRBV5-6 combines with J gene TRBJ1-1, with 10 bases identical to TRBD1. The CDR3 sequence is 16 residues long. Unmatched junction bases numbered 9, after V lost 4 bases and J lost 3 bases. The V gene's germline CDR1 is SGHDT and CDR2 YYEEEE. DNA of the CDR3: TGTGCCAGCAGCCCCGGGACAGGGGTAGGGTACACTGAAGCTTTCTTT. It translates to CASSPGTGVGYTEAFF.

This chain links TRBV15 with TRBJ2-1; TRBD1 matches 9 bases. Germline V CDR1 and CDR2: LNHNV, YYDKDF (reference sequence). CDR3 length equals 17 residues. V lost 3 bases to trimming and J lost 2 bases; unmatched junction nucleotides: 8. CDR3 sequence reads: CATSRTVGQGTYNEQFF. Here the CDR3 DNA reads TGTGCCACCAGCAGGACAGTGGGACAGGGAACCTACAATGAGCAGTTCTTC.

The chain employs TRBV29-1 and TRBJ2-7; 9 bases are shared with TRBD1. Germline CDR1 is SQVTM and CDR2 is ANQGSEA. This CDR3 comprises 14 residues. V was pared by 5 bases and J by 3 bases, with 8 bases of the junction left unmatched. CDR3 residues: CSVSTGGSRYEQYF. The CDR3 region has the DNA TGCAGCGTTTCCACAGGGGGCTCTCGCTACGAGCAGTACTTC.

The rearrangement links TRBV7-2 to TRBJ1-1; the D gene is possibly TRBD1 (6 bases). CDR3 length: 14 residues. CDR1 SGHTA and CDR2 FQGNSA come from the germline V gene. V was trimmed by 6 bases and J by 4 bases, leaving 15 bases between them. Written as DNA, the CDR3 is TGTGCCAGCAGTCGAACAGGGTTAGTCACTGAAGCTTTCTTT. This encodes CASSRTGLVTEAFF.

This clone was seen more than once but under ten times. The genes are TRBV7-3 and TRBJ2-3; possible D gene TRBD1, 5 bases. Between the trimmed V and J ends, which lost 4 bases and 14 bases, there was a span of 19 bases. The CDR3 extends over 13 amino acids. Germline-derived CDR1 and CDR2 are SGHTA and FQGTGA. Written as DNA, the CDR3 is TGTGCCAGCAGCTCGGACAAGGCCCAGAAATGGTATTTT. The encoded protein is CASSSDKAQKWYF.

The rearrangement links TRBV4-1 to TRBJ1-5, with no clear D. CDR1 is MGHRA, CDR2 YSYEKL, per germline. The V end was cut by 4 bases, the J end by 9 bases, with 10 bases between. The CDR3 consists of 12 residues. The CDR3 DNA is TGCGCCAGCAGCCTCTGGCCGGGGCCCCAGCATTTT. Its translation is CASSLWPGPQHF.

This clone was seen once. This chain joins TRBV27 and TRBJ1-1; 11 bases are shared with TRBD1. Germline trimming cut 3 bases from V and 3 bases from J; bases unmatched to any gene: 3. CDR1 is MNHEY and CDR2 is SMNVEV in the germline V gene (reference sequence). The CDR3 runs 15 residues. CDR3 loop: CASSLDRGPYTEAFF. The CDR3, as DNA: TGTGCCAGCAGTTTGGACAGGGGGCCCTACACTGAAGCTTTCTTT.

The rearrangement uses TRBV29-1 and TRBJ1-5, with TRBD1 identical over 9 bases. Germline V gene sequence: CDR1 SQVTM, CDR2 ANQGSEA. V shed 6 bases and J 4 bases; nucleotides not matched to a gene: 4. The CDR3 contains 13 residues. CDR3 nucleotide sequence: TGCAGCGTGGGGGGACAGGGAAATCAGCCCCAGCATTTT. It is translated as CSVGGQGNQPQHF. The variable domain in full, completed from reference TRBV29-1 and TRBJ1-5, reads SAVISQKPSRDICQRGTSLTIQCQVDSQVTMMFWYRQQPGQSLTLIATANQGSEATYESGFVIDKFPISRPNLTFSTLTVSNMSPEDSSIYLCSVGGQGNQPQHFGDGTRLSIL.

The rearrangement links TRBV6-2 or TRBV6-3 to TRBJ2-7; D ambiguous. CDR1 is MNHEY and CDR2 is SVGEGT in the germline V gene. The V end lost 2 bases, the J end lost 0 bases, and 14 bases lay between the germline ends. The CDR3 extends over 16 amino acids. The CDR3 loop is CASSYLSESTSYEQYF. CDR3 nucleotide sequence: TGTGCCAGCAGTTACCTGTCCGAATCTACCTCCTACGAGCAGTACTTC.